Shown below are 10 T cell receptor beta chains from a single sample sequenced in a study of human T cells and chemical hapten exposure. Each CDR3 protein gets one entry after TCRdb re-called the RACE reads with MiXCR. This sample carries more than 250,000 distinct CDR3 sequences, roughly 7.7% of them seen once, and the ten largest clones take more than 0.95%. The time point denotes: pre-sensitization, week 0. Treatment defined: therapeutic diphenylcyclopropenone sensitization with weekly scalp DPC. The source was whole blood, collected in connection with sensitization to the hapten diphenylcyclopropenone (DPC). The receptor source for this set is a man in his late teens or twenties with alopecia areata. Some clones in this sample may be carry-over from other donors' samples.

The chain links TRBV20-1 to TRBJ1-1, with 7 nucleotides matching TRBD1. Trimming cost V 3 bases and J 5 bases; bases outside gene matches: 21. This CDR3 has 18 residues. Looked up from germline, CDR1 is DFQATT and CDR2 is SNEGSKA (reference sequence). CDR3 DNA: TGCAGTGCTAGGGACCCGGACAGGCGTTTAGACGAACGGACTGAAGCTTTCTTT. This gives the protein CSARDPDRRLDERTEAFF.

V usage is TRBV5-1 and J usage is TRBJ2-3; 7 nucleotides agree with TRBD2. V shed 0 bases and J 2 bases; nucleotides not matched to a gene: 6. The V gene's germline CDR1 is SGHRS and CDR2 YFSETQ. This CDR3 spans 16 amino acids. In nucleotides, the CDR3 is TGCGCCAGCAGCTTGGCCACTGCGGGGGACACAGATACGCAGTATTTT. It codes for CASSLATAGDTDTQYF.

In its sample, this clonotype was seen many times. This sequence joins TRBV6-6 and TRBJ2-7; 7 bases match TRBD1. The CDR3 extends over 13 amino acids. From germline, CDR1 is MNHNY and CDR2 SVGAGI (reference sequence). V was clipped by 4 bases and J by 7 bases; unmatched bases: 7. The CDR3 loop reads CASSSGTVGEQYF. Here the CDR3 DNA reads TGTGCCAGCAGTTCCGGGACAGTTGGGGAGCAGTACTTC.

This clonotype came up a few times. This rearrangement joins TRBV5-1 to TRBJ1-1; unclear D gene. The V and J ends lost 2 bases and 1 base respectively, with 12 bases between them. CDR3 length: 15 residues. Germline V gene sequence: CDR1 SGHRS, CDR2 YFSETQ. CDR3 protein: CASSFESVGNTEAFF. The CDR3 DNA reads as TGCGCCAGCAGCTTTGAATCGGTGGGGAACACTGAAGCTTTCTTT.

The CDR3 DNA is TGTGCCAGCAGTCCCCAGACAGGGTGGAGTGGCTACACCTTC. Its protein is CASSPQTGWSGYTF. The genes are TRBV27 and TRBJ1-2, with 7 bases identical to TRBD1. CDR1 MNHEY and CDR2 SMNVEV come from the germline V gene (reference sequence). This CDR3 is 14 amino acids long. The V segment lost 5 bases and the J segment 7 bases; nucleotides outside the gene matches: 10.

The chain couples TRBV3-1 to TRBJ1-3; a weak D match, TRBD1 (5 bases). From germline, CDR1 is LGHDT and CDR2 YNNKEL (reference sequence). Trimming removed 6 bases at V and 2 bases at J, with 11 bases between. The CDR3 is 14 residues long. The CDR3: CASRRDSAGNTIYF. Written as DNA, the CDR3 is TGTGCCAGCAGGAGAGACAGCGCTGGAAACACCATATATTTT.

This chain uses TRBV2 with TRBJ2-3; 7 bases fit TRBD2. This CDR3 is built from 17 residues. CDR1 is SNHLY, CDR2 FYNNEI, per germline. After removal of 5 bases from V and 1 base from J, the junction contained 12 bases not matched to a gene. The CDR3 spells CASSRFPLAGGTDTQYF. As DNA, the CDR3 is TGTGCCAGCAGTCGATTCCCCTTGGCGGGGGGCACAGATACGCAGTATTTT.

V and J are TRBV20-1 and TRBJ2-3; tentative D call: TRBD2 (5 bases). The CDR3 totals 15 residues. CDR1 DFQATT and CDR2 SNEGSKA come from the germline V gene (reference sequence). V dropped 0 bases and J dropped 0 bases, with 10 bases sitting between them. The CDR3 protein is CSARDIATSTDTQYF. The DNA of the CDR3 is TGCAGTGCTAGAGATATAGCGACTAGCACAGATACGCAGTATTTT.

This sequence joins TRBV12-3 or TRBV12-4 and TRBJ1-3, with TRBD1 matching over 8 bases. After removal of 5 bases from V and 7 bases from J, the junction contained 7 bases not matched to a gene. There are 14 residues in the CDR3. CDR3 sequence reads: CASSVTGGKNTIYF. CDR3 bases: TGTGCCAGCAGTGTCACAGGGGGGAAGAACACCATATATTTT.

The sample holds many counts of this clonotype. The J gene is TRBJ2-7, the V gene TRBV27, with 9 bases identical to TRBD1. Germline CDR1 and CDR2: MNHEY and SMNVEV (reference sequence). The CDR3 is 14 amino acids. Unmatched junction bases numbered 6, after V lost 5 bases and J lost 4 bases. CDR3 amino acids: CASSRTGTGYEQYV. The CDR3 nucleotides are TGTGCCAGCAGTCGTACCGGGACAGGGTACGAGCAGTACGTC.